What follows describes a single T cell receptor (beta chain). The table lists this clonotype with a few counts. Its target antigen remains unknown. The record has no base qualities; no much larger clone is one base away. Library method: RT-PCR. Sequencer: Illumina MiSeq. TCRdb took the public reads, trimmed them with fastp at Q25, ran MiXCR for clone calling and kept in-frame beta chains. Every CDR3 protein is listed once, alongside the most common genes and DNA of its rows. Here the sample has almost 700,000 distinct CDR3 sequences; around 14% occur a single time. The ten top clones hold 3.6% of the sample. Sequences SGHKS (CDR1) and YYEKEE (CDR2) are obtained from the germline V gene (reference sequence). At the junction V is shortened by 1 base and J by 4 bases, with 11 bases in between. The CDR3 spans 14 residues, from the cysteine through the phenylalanine. Only CDR3 DNA remains: 42 bases, in frame from the first base.

The data were obtained in a study (dated by TCRdb to the mid-2010s). Sequenced sample: memory CD4+ T cells from blood. The TCR sequence derives from a female donor in good health, serving as a healthy control. Recombination linked TRBV5-5 to TRBJ1-2; no D gene is confidently identified. The encoded CDR3 is CASSLITASYGYTF. The base sequence is TGTGCCAGCAGCTTGATAACAGCCTCCTATGGCTACACCTTC. This CDR3, with the reference TRBV5-5 and TRBJ1-2 proteins standing in past its ends, gives the full variable domain DAGVTQSPTHLIKTRGQQVTLRCSPISGHKSVSWYQQVLGQGPQFIFQYYEKEERGRGNFPDRFSARQFPNYSSELNVNALLLGDSALYLCASSLITASYGYTFGSGTRLTVV.